This T cell receptor (beta chain) was sequenced during a study of cytomegalovirus exposure and HLA in healthy donors. Details on this clone: Its target is not known.

PCR involved 60 Vbeta and 13 Jbeta primers. Libraries were prepared by immunoSEQ multiplex PCR; TCRdb keeps only in-frame clonotypes and omits some of them. The repertoire includes fewer than 200,000 clones, roughly 70% of them detected once, and 1.5% to 2% sits in the top ten. Overall study results and limits: In a later analysis, 17,000 or so TCR beta sequences were associated with HLA alleles at 0.05 false discovery rate. A link between a missense DCLRE1C variant and TCR beta V- and J-gene trimming emerged from a later analysis.

This CDR3 is built from 16 residues. The germline gives CDR1 SGHTA, CDR2 FQGNSA. The ends lost 1 base at V and 6 bases at J; junction bases unmatched: 8. The sequence was collected from a woman younger than 45 in good health and CMV-seronegative. The V and J genes are TRBV7-2 and TRBJ2-3, with 9 bases identical to TRBD1. The sequenced sample consisted of PBMCs. The CDR3 DNA sequence: TGTGCCAGCAGCTTAGTGAGGACAGGGGTGGGCGATACGCAGTATTTT. This translates into CASSLVRTGVGDTQYF.